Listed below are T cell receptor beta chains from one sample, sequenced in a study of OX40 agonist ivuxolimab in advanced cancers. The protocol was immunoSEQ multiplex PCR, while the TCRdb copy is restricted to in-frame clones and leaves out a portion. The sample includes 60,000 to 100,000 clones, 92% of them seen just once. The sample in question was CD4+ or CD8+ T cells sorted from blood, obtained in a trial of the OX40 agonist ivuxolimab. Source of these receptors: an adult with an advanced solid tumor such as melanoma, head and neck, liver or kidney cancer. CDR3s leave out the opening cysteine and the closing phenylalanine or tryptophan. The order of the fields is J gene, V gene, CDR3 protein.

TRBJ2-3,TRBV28,ASSFVGGGGLGAYSIPDTQY
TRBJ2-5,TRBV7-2,ASSAHRGREETQY
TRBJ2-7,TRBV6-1,ASNQIPYEQY
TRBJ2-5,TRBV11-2,ASSLGQLQETQY
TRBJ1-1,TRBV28,ASSFGTMGTEAF
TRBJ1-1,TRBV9,ASSPRLRDTEAF
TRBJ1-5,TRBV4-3,ASSQAGAQPQH
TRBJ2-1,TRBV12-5,ASGLATSGGFDEQF
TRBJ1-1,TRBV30,AWSVGTGWEKGEAF
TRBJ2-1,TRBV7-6,ASSREGVHANEQF
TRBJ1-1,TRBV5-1,ASSLIPGSGEAF
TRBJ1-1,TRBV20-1,SARGDTEAF
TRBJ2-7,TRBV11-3,ASSLWTSAYEQY
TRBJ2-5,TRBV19,ATRDRALRETQY
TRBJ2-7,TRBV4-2,ASSQDSGAGISGGEQY
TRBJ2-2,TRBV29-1,SVAATANTGELF
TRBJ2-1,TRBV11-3,ASSLGPGAYEQF
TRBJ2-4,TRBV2,ASRDGGLAKNIQY
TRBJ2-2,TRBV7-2,ASSLILGYTGELF
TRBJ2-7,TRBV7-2,ASSLSGTAYEQY
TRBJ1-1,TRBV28,ASISLRDWSTEAF
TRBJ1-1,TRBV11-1,ASSKIGTEAF
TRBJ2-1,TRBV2,ASMSVRSYNEQF
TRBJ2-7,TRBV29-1,SVGGGGRADEQY
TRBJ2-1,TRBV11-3,ASSLDSSYNEQF
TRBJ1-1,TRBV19,ASSVGGGGTEAF
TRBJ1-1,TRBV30,AWNRIGTEAF
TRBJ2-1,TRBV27,ASSLSWTSGTNSYNEQF
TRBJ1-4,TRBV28,ASSDFRIHEKLF
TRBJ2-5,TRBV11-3,ASSLGIGGKEETQY
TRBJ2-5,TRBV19,ASSFLAKETQY
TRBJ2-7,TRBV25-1,ASSEGGQGGYEQY
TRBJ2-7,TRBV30,AWSIRSYEQY
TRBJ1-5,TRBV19,ASSPETGGLSNQPQH
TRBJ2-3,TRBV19,ASNRDRGLGTDTQY
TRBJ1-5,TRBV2,ASSEFFWGRLVQPQH